This TCR beta chain is drawn from a study of CD8 T cells in Susac syndrome. Turning to the study itself: Patients with Susac syndrome were therapy-naive, taking corticosteroids, with some also receiving intravenous immunoglobulin, or taking intravenous immunoglobulin alone at the time their blood was drawn.

Sequencing targeted TCR beta in T cells from blood (CD8+ and CD4+). The CDR3 is made up of 11 amino acids. Germline CDR1 and CDR2: MNHNS and SASEGT. V lost 5 bases, J lost 3 bases, and 5 bases lay in between. Random hexamers were used to reverse transcribe roughly 0.45 to 1 ug of RNA. TCRdb re-called the immunoSEQ multiplex PCR reads through MiXCR, storing one row per CDR3 protein. The table has some 170,000 distinct CDR3 sequences, roughly 94% seen once. Sequenced input: CD4+ T cells from PBMCs. This clonotype was obtained from a human donor with Susac syndrome. This sequence joins TRBV6-1 and TRBJ2-7; D is unclear. The CDR3 loop is CASSYIYEQYF. The CDR3 DNA reads as TGTGCCAGCAGTTACATCTACGAGCAGTACTTC.